The present entry profiles one TCR beta chain with its context. This CDR3 has 20 residues. Per germline, CDR1 SNHLY and CDR2 FYNNEI. V shed 7 bases and J 0 bases; nucleotides not matched to a gene: 20. These data are taken from a study of blood T cell repertoires in COVID-19. Study summary: Nucleic acid was either cDNA or gDNA, and it came from T cells, B-cell-depleted T cells, or PBMCs.

Enrolment of Seattle patients took place during active infection, and they were followed longitudinally. In the authors' workflow: Reference gene primers were amplified, and this amplification served to estimate nucleated cell counts. Sequenced by immunoSEQ multiplex PCR; TCRdb stores in-frame clones only, minus some. D and trimming were read from the DNA, whereas the V and J calls and clone size are those reported in that table. Of roughly 230,000 clones listed, around 87% are singletons. V gene TRBV2 combines with J gene TRBJ2-7, with 11 nucleotides matching TRBD2. The sample consisted of peripheral blood. The clonotype was recovered from a woman between 55 and 75 years old with COVID-19, enrolled during active disease. The DNA of the CDR3 is TGTGCCAGCAATCCGGGACTAGCGGACCCTCTATTAGAATTCTCCTACGAGCAGTACTTC. As protein: CASNPGLADPLLEFSYEQYF.